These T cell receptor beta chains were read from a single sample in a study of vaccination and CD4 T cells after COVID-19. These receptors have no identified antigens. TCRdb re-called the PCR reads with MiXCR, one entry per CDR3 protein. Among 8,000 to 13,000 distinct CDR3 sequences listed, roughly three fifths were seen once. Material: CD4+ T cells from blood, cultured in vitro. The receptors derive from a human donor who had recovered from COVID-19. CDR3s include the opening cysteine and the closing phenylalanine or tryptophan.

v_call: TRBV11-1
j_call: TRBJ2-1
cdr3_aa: CASSRGQPEDEQFF

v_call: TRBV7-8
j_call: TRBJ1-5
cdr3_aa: CASEVGGQSQPQHF

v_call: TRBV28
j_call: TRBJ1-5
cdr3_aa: CASSFAAGLSNQPQHF

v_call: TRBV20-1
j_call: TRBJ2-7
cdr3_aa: CSADPGTGSSYEQYF

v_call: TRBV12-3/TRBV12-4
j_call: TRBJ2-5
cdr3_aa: CASTLTRRETQYF

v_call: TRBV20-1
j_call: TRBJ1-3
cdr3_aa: CSASLGGTNTIYF

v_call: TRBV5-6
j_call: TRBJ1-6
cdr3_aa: CASSLMAFPVVPLHF

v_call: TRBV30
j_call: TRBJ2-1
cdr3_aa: CAWSRDRTDNEQFF

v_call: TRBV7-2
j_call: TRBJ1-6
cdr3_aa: CASSPRTDRVNSPLHF

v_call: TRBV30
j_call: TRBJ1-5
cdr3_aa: CAWSRGSGQPQHF

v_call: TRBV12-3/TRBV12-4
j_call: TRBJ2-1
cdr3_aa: CASTPRVGGSYNEQFF

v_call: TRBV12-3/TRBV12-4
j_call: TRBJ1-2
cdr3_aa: CASSLDGLWLSGYGYTF

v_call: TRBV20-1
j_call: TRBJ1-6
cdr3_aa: CSARDTGLDSPLHF

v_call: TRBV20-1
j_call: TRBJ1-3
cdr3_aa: CSAREGTGNTIYF

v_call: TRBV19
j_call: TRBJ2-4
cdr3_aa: CASMASGNIQYF

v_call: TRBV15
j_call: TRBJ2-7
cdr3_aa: CATSRDAAYGQYF

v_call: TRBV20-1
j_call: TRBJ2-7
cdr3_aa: CSARDPEYRGSQQYF

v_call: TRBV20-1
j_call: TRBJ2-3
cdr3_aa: CSAPGTSGVDTQYF

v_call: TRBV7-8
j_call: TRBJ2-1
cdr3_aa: CASSLMRVGRSYNEQFF

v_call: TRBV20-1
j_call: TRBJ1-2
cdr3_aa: CSAPRGPNYGYTF

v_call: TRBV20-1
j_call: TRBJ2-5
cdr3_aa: CSAREGETQYF

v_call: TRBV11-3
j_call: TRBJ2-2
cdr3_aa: CASSPSTGYTGELFF

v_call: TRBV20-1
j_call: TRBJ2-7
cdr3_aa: CSARGRSYEQYF

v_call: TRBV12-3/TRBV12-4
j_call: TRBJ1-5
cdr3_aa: CASSLLYGETNQPQHF

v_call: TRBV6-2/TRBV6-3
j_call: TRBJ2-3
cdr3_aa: CASSYGLAVPSDTQYF

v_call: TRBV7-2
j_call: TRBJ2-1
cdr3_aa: CASSLAGVLQLQFF

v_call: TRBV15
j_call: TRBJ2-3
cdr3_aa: CATSRYSSGSTDTQYF

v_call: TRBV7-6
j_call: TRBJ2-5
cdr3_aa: CASSPPGAGETQYF

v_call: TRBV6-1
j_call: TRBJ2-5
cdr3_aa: CASTPGAGVSNQYF

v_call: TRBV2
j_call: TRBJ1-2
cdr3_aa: CASRRGQHSYGYTF

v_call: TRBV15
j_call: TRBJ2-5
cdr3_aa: CATSLYRGWETQYF

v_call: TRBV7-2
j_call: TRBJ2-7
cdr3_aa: CASSSHYGAAYEQYF

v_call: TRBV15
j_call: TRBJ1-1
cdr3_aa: CATSKSTEAFF

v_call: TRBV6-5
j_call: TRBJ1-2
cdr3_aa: CASSSVRANYGYTF

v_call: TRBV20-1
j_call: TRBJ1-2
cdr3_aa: CSARQVWDGYTF

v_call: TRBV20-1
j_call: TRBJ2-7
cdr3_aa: CSARDRPSSYEQYF

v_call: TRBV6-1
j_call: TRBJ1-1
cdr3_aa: CASNFGQGNTEAFF

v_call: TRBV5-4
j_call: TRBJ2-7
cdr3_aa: CASSLGVDSSYEQYF

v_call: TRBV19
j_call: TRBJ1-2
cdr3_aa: CASSRRGYGYTF